This T cell receptor (beta chain) was observed in a study of radiotherapy plus CTLA-4 blockade in lung cancer. Study background: Among enrolled patients, less than 20% responded and more than 25% achieved disease control. Findings and caveats of the study: Expansion of tumor-derived TCR clones was observed in blood after radiotherapy plus ipilimumab. Dynamics of early blood T cell clones, together with interferon-beta, were reportedly the best predictors of response.

CDR1 and CDR2 from the germline V gene are LNHDA and SQIVND (reference sequence). The CDR3 runs 14 residues. J was trimmed by 1 base and V by 9 bases; bases with no gene match: 6. The table came from immunoSEQ multiplex PCR; TCRdb's copy has only in-frame clones and leaves some out. This table holds about 98,000 clones, 82% found once. Focal radiation and CTLA-4 blockade (ipilimumab) were tested in chemo-refractory metastatic non-small-cell lung cancer patients. As concerns this clone: Its antigen is currently unknown.

Sequences were derived from peripheral blood, sampled from a patient treated with radiotherapy plus ipilimumab. The clonotype was recovered from a human donor with non-small cell lung cancer who had a partial response to radiotherapy plus ipilimumab. This chain joins TRBV19 and TRBJ2-1; 7 bases line up with TRBD1. CDR3 residues: CARLTGVSYNEQFF. The CDR3, as DNA: TGTGCCAGGTTAACAGGGGTGTCCTACAATGAGCAGTTCTTC.